This T cell receptor beta chain was documented in a study of shared T cell receptors in the human thymus. Here immunoSEQ multiplex PCR was the method, and the copy in TCRdb shows in-frame clones only, minus some. Here the sample spans about 610,000 clones, 85% to 90% being singletons. The sample holds a few counts of this clone. CDR3 size: 17 residues. The germline gives CDR1 WNHNN, CDR2 SYGVQD (reference sequence). The V and J ends lost 4 bases and 0 bases, in that order; junction bases with no gene match: 4. This sample also belongs to another study, concerning human thymus T cells.

The sequencing input was thymocytes. The chain uses TRBV10-1 and TRBJ2-3; 13 bases map to TRBD2. The clonotype comes from a boy in the first two years of life with a congenital heart defect. For the CDR3, the DNA is TGCGCCAGCAGTGGACGGGGACTAGCGGGAAGCACAGATACGCAGTATTTT. It codes for CASSGRGLAGSTDTQYF.